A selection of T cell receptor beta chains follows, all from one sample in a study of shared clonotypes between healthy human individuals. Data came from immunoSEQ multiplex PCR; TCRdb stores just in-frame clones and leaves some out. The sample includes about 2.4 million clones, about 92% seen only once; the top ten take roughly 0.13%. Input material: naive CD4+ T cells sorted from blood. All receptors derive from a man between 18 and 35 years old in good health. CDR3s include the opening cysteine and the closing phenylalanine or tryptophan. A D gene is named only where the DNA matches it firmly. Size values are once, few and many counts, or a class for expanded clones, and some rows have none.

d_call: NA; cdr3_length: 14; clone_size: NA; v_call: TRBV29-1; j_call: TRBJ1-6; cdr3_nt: TGCAGCGTTCGGTTGGGGACCTATAATTCACCCCTCCACTTT; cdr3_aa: CSVRLGTYNSPLHF
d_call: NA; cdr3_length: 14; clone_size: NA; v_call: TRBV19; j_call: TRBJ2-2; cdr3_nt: TGTGCCAGTAGCCATGTGGGACTCACCGGGGAGCTGTTTTTT; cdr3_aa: CASSHVGLTGELFF
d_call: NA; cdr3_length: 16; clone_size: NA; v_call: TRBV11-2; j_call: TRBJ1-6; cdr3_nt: TGTGCCAGCAGCTTAAGGTGGGACACCTATAATTCACCCCTCCACTTT; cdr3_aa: CASSLRWDTYNSPLHF
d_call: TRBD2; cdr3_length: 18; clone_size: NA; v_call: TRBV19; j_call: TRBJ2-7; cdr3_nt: TGTGCCAGTAGTACCGCGTATCCGACTAGCGGCAGCTCCTACGAGCAGTACTTC; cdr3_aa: CASSTAYPTSGSSYEQYF
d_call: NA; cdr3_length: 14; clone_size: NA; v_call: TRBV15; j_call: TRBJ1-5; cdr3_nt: TGTGCCACCAGCAGAGAGTCGGGACCACGGCCCCAGCATTTT; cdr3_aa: CATSRESGPRPQHF
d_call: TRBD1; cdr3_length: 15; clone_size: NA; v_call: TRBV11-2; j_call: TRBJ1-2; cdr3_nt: TGTGCCAGCAGCCAATATAATCAGGGGGCCGATGGCTACACCTTC; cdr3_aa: CASSQYNQGADGYTF
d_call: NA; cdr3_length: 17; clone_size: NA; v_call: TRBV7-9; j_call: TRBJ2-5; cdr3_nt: TGTGCCAGCAGCCGAGGGGCCTACGGGAGCGTAGAAGAGACCCAGTACTTC; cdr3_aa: CASSRGAYGSVEETQYF
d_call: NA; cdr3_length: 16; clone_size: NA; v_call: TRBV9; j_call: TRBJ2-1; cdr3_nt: TGTGCCAGCAGCCCTCGCGCGGCGGGGGCCTTCCATGAGCAGTTCTTC; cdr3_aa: CASSPRAAGAFHEQFF
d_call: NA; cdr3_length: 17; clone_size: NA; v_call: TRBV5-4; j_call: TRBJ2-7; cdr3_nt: TGTGCCAGCAGCTCGGGACCGGGGAACCCTTCTTTTTACGAGCAGTACTTC; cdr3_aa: CASSSGPGNPSFYEQYF
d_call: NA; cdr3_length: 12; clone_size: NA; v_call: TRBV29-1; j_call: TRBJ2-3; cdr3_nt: TGCAGCGCTCGACTTGTCGCGGATACGCAGTATTTT; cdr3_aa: CSARLVADTQYF
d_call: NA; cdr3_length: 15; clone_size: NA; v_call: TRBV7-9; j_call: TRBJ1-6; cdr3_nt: TGTGCCAGCAGCCTGAGTGGGGGATATAATTCACCCCTCCACTTT; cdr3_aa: CASSLSGGYNSPLHF
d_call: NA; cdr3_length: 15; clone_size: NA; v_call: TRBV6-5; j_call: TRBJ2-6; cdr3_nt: TGTGCCAGCAGTTATGGGGCTTCTGGGGCCAACGTCCTGACTTTC; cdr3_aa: CASSYGASGANVLTF
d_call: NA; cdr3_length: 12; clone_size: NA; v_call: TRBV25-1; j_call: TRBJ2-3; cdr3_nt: TGTGCCAGCAGTGGTTTCGTAGATACGCAGTATTTT; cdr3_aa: CASSGFVDTQYF
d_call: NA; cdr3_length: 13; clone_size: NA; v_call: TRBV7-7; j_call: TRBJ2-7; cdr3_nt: TGTGCTAGCAGCCCCGGCCCCTCCTACGAGCAGTACTTC; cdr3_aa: CASSPGPSYEQYF
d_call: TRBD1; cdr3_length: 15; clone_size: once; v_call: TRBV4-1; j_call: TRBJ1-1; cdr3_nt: TGCGCCAGCAGCCAACCAGCAGGGGGTAACACTGAAGCTTTCTTT; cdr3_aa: CASSQPAGGNTEAFF
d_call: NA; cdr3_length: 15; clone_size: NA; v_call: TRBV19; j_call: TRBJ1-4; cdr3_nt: TGTGCCAGTAGTTCCGACGAGGTGCCTAATGAAAAACTGTTTTTT; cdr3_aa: CASSSDEVPNEKLFF
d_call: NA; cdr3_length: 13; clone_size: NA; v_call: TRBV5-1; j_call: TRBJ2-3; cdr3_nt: TGCGCCAGCAGGTTGAGGGGGACAGATACGCAGTATTTT; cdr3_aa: CASRLRGTDTQYF
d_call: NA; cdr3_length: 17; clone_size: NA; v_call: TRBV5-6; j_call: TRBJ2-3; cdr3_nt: TGTGCCAGCAGCTGGAGGTTATCCGGGGGAGGCACAGATACGCAGTATTTT; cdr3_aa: CASSWRLSGGGTDTQYF
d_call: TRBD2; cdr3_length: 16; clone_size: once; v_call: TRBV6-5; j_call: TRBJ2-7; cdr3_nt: TGTGCCAGCAGTTACCTAGCAGCGGGAGGCCGCTACGAGCAGTACTTC; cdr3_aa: CASSYLAAGGRYEQYF
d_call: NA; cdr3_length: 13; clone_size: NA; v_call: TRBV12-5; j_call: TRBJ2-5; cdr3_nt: TGTGCTAGTGGGGTAGCGTCCCAAGAGACCCAGTACTTC; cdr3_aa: CASGVASQETQYF
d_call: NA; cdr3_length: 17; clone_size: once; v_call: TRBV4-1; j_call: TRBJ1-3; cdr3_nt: TGCGCCAGCAGCCACGGAGGAGGGGGGATTACTGGAAACACCATATATTTT; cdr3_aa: CASSHGGGGITGNTIYF
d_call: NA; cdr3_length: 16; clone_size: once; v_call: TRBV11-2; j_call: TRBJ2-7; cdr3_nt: TGTGCCAGCAGCATCTCACTCCAGACAGCCTCCTACGAGCAGTACTTC; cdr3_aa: CASSISLQTASYEQYF
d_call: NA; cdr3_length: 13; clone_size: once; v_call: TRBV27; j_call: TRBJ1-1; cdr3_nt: TGTGCCAGCAGTTTGGGTAGGGACACTGAAGCTTTCTTT; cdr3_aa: CASSLGRDTEAFF
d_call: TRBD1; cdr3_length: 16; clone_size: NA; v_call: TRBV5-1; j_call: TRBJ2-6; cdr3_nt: TGCGCCAGCAGTAGCGGACAGGGTGCTGGGGCCAACGTCCTGACTTTC; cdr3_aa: CASSSGQGAGANVLTF
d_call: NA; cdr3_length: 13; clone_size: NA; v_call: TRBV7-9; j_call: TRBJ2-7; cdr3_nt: TGTGCCAGCCTCCCAGGGATCGATGGCGAGCAGTACTTC; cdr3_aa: CASLPGIDGEQYF
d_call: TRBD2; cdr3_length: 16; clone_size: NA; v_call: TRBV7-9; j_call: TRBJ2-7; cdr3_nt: TGCGCCAGCAGCCATCGAGCCGGGAGGGCGACCTACGAGCAGTACTTC; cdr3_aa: CASSHRAGRATYEQYF
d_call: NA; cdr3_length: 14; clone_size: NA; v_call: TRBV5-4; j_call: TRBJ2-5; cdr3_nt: TGTGCCAGCAGCTCCAACGGGGGTTGGGAGACCCAGTACTTC; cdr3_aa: CASSSNGGWETQYF
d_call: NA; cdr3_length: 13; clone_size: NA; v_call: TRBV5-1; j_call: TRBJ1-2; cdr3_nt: TGCGCCAGCAGCTTGGATCCGGCCCCCGGCTACACCTTC; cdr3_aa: CASSLDPAPGYTF
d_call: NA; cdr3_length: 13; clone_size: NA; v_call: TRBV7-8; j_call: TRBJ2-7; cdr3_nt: TGTGCCAGCAGAAGGGACGGCTCCTACGAGCAGTACTTC; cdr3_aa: CASRRDGSYEQYF
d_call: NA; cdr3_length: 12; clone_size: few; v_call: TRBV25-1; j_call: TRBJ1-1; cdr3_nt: TGTGCCAGCAGTGATGTGACAGGACGAGCTTTCTTT; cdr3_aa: CASSDVTGRAFF
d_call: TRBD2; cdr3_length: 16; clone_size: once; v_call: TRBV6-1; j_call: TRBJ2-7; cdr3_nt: TGTGCCAGCAGTGAAAGGGAGGGGCCTCCCTCCTACGAGCAGTACTTC; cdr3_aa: CASSEREGPPSYEQYF
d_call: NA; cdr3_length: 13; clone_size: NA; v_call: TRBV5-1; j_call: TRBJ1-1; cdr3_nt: TGCGCCAGCAGCTTGAACGCGGGCACTGAAGCTTTCTTT; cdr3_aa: CASSLNAGTEAFF
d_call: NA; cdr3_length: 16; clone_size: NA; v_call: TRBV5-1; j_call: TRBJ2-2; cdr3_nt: TGCGCCAGCAGCCATGTAGGAGCAGGGAACACCGGGGAGCTGTTTTTT; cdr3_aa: CASSHVGAGNTGELFF
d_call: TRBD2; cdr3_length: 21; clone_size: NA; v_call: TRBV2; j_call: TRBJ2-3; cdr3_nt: TGTGCCAGCAGTGAGTTTGGCCTACTAGGACTAGCGGGGGCTAGCACAGATACGCAGTATTTT; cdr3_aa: CASSEFGLLGLAGASTDTQYF
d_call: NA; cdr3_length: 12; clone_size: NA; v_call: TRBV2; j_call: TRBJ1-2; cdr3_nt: TGTGCCAGCAGTGAAGCACGTTACGGCTACACCTTC; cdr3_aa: CASSEARYGYTF
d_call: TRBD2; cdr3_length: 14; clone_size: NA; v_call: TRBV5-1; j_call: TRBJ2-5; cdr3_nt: TGCGCCAGCAGCCGGGGGGACCCCCAAGAGACCCAGTACTTC; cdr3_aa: CASSRGDPQETQYF
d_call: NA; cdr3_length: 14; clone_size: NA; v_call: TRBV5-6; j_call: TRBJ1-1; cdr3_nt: TGTGCCAGCAGCTTGGGGGTCCAGGACAGTGAAGCTTTCTTT; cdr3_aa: CASSLGVQDSEAFF
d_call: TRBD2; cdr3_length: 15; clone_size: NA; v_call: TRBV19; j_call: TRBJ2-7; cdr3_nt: TGTGCCAGTAGTACACTAGCGGGAGAAGCCTACGAGCAGTACTTC; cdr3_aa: CASSTLAGEAYEQYF
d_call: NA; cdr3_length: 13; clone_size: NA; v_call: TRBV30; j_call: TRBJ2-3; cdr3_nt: TGTGCCTGGGGACAGATAAGCACAGATACGCAGTATTTT; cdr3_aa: CAWGQISTDTQYF
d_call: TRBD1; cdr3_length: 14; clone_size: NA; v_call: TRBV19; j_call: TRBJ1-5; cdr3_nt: TGTGCCAGTAGTATCGACAGGGGGCATCAGCCCCAGCATTTT; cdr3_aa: CASSIDRGHQPQHF
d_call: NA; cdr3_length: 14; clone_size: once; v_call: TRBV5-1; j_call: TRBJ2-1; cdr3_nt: TGCGCCAGCAGCTTGGGGACCGTCACCTATGAGCAGTTCTTC; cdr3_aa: CASSLGTVTYEQFF
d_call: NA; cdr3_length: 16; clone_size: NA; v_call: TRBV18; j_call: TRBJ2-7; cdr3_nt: TGTGCCAGCTCACCACTAACAGGGATGGGGACCTACGAGCAGTACTTC; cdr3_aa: CASSPLTGMGTYEQYF
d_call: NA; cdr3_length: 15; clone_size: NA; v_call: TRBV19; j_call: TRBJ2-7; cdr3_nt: TGTGCCAGTAGTACCCCCGGCGGGAAGCTCTACGAGCAGTACTTC; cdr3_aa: CASSTPGGKLYEQYF
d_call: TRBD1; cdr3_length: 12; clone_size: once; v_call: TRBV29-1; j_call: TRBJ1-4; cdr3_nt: TGCAGCGTTCGCAGGGGGAATGAAAAACTGTTTTTT; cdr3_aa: CSVRRGNEKLFF
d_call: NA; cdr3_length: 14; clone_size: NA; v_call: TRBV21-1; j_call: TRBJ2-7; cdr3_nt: TGTGCCAGCAGCAAAGATAAGGGAAGACACGAGCAGTACTTC; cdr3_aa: CASSKDKGRHEQYF
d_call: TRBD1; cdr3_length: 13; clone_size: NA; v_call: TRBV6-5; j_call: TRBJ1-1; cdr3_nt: TGTGCCAGCAGTGGACAGGGGGTGACTGAAGCTTTCTTT; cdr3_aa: CASSGQGVTEAFF
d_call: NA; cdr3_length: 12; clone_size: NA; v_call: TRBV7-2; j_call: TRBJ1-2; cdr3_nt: TGTGCCAGCAGCTTCCGAATTCCGGGCTACACCTTC; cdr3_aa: CASSFRIPGYTF
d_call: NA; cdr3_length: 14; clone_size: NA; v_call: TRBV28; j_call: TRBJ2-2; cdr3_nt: TGTGCCAGCAGTTTTTTTCGGAACACCGGGGAGCTGTTTTTT; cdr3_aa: CASSFFRNTGELFF
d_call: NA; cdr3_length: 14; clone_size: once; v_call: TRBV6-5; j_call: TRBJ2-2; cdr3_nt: TGTGCCAGCAGTTACATTAGAGGCATCGGGGAGCTGTTTTTT; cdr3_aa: CASSYIRGIGELFF
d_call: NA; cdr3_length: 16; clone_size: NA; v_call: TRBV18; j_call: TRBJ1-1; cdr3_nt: TGTGCCAGCTCACCACCGATTACGGAAAAGATCACTGAAGCTTTCTTT; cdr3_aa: CASSPPITEKITEAFF
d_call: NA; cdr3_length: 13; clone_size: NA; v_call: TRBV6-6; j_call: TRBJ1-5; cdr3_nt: TGTGCCAGCAGTTACTTACGGGGCCAGCCCCAGCATTTT; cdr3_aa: CASSYLRGQPQHF
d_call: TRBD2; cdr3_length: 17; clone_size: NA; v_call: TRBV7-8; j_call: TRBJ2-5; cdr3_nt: TGTGCCAGCAGCCGGGGGGTGTCCAGCGGGGGACAAGAGACCCAGTACTTC; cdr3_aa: CASSRGVSSGGQETQYF
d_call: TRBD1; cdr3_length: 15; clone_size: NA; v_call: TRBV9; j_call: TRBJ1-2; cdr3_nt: TGTGCCAGCAGCGCCGAATGGCCAGGGGGTTATGGCTACACCTTC; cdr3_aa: CASSAEWPGGYGYTF
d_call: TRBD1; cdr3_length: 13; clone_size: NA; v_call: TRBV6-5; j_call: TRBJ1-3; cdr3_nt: TGTGCCAGCAGTACAGGGGATGGAAACACCATATATTTT; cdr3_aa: CASSTGDGNTIYF
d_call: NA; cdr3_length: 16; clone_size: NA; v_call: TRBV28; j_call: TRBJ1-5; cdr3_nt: TGTGCCAGCAGTCCCACATACCCCCTTAGCAATCAGCCCCAGCATTTT; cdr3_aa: CASSPTYPLSNQPQHF
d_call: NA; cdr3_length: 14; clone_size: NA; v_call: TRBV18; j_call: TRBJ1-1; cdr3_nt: TGTGCCAGCTCATCTTTGGCGCGGAACACTGAAGCTTTCTTT; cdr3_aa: CASSSLARNTEAFF
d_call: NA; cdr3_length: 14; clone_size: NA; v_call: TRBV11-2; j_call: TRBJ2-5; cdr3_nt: TGTGCCAGCAGCTTAAATCCCACCGGGGAGACCCAGTACTTC; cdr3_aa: CASSLNPTGETQYF
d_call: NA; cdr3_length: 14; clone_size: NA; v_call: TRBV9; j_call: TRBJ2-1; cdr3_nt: TGTGCCAGCAGCGTAGGGGGATTGGGCAATGAGCAGTTCTTC; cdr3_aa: CASSVGGLGNEQFF
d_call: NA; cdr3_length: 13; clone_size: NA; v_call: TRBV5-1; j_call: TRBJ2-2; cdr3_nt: TGCGCCAGCAGCTTTTACAACACCGGGGAGCTGTTTTTT; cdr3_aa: CASSFYNTGELFF